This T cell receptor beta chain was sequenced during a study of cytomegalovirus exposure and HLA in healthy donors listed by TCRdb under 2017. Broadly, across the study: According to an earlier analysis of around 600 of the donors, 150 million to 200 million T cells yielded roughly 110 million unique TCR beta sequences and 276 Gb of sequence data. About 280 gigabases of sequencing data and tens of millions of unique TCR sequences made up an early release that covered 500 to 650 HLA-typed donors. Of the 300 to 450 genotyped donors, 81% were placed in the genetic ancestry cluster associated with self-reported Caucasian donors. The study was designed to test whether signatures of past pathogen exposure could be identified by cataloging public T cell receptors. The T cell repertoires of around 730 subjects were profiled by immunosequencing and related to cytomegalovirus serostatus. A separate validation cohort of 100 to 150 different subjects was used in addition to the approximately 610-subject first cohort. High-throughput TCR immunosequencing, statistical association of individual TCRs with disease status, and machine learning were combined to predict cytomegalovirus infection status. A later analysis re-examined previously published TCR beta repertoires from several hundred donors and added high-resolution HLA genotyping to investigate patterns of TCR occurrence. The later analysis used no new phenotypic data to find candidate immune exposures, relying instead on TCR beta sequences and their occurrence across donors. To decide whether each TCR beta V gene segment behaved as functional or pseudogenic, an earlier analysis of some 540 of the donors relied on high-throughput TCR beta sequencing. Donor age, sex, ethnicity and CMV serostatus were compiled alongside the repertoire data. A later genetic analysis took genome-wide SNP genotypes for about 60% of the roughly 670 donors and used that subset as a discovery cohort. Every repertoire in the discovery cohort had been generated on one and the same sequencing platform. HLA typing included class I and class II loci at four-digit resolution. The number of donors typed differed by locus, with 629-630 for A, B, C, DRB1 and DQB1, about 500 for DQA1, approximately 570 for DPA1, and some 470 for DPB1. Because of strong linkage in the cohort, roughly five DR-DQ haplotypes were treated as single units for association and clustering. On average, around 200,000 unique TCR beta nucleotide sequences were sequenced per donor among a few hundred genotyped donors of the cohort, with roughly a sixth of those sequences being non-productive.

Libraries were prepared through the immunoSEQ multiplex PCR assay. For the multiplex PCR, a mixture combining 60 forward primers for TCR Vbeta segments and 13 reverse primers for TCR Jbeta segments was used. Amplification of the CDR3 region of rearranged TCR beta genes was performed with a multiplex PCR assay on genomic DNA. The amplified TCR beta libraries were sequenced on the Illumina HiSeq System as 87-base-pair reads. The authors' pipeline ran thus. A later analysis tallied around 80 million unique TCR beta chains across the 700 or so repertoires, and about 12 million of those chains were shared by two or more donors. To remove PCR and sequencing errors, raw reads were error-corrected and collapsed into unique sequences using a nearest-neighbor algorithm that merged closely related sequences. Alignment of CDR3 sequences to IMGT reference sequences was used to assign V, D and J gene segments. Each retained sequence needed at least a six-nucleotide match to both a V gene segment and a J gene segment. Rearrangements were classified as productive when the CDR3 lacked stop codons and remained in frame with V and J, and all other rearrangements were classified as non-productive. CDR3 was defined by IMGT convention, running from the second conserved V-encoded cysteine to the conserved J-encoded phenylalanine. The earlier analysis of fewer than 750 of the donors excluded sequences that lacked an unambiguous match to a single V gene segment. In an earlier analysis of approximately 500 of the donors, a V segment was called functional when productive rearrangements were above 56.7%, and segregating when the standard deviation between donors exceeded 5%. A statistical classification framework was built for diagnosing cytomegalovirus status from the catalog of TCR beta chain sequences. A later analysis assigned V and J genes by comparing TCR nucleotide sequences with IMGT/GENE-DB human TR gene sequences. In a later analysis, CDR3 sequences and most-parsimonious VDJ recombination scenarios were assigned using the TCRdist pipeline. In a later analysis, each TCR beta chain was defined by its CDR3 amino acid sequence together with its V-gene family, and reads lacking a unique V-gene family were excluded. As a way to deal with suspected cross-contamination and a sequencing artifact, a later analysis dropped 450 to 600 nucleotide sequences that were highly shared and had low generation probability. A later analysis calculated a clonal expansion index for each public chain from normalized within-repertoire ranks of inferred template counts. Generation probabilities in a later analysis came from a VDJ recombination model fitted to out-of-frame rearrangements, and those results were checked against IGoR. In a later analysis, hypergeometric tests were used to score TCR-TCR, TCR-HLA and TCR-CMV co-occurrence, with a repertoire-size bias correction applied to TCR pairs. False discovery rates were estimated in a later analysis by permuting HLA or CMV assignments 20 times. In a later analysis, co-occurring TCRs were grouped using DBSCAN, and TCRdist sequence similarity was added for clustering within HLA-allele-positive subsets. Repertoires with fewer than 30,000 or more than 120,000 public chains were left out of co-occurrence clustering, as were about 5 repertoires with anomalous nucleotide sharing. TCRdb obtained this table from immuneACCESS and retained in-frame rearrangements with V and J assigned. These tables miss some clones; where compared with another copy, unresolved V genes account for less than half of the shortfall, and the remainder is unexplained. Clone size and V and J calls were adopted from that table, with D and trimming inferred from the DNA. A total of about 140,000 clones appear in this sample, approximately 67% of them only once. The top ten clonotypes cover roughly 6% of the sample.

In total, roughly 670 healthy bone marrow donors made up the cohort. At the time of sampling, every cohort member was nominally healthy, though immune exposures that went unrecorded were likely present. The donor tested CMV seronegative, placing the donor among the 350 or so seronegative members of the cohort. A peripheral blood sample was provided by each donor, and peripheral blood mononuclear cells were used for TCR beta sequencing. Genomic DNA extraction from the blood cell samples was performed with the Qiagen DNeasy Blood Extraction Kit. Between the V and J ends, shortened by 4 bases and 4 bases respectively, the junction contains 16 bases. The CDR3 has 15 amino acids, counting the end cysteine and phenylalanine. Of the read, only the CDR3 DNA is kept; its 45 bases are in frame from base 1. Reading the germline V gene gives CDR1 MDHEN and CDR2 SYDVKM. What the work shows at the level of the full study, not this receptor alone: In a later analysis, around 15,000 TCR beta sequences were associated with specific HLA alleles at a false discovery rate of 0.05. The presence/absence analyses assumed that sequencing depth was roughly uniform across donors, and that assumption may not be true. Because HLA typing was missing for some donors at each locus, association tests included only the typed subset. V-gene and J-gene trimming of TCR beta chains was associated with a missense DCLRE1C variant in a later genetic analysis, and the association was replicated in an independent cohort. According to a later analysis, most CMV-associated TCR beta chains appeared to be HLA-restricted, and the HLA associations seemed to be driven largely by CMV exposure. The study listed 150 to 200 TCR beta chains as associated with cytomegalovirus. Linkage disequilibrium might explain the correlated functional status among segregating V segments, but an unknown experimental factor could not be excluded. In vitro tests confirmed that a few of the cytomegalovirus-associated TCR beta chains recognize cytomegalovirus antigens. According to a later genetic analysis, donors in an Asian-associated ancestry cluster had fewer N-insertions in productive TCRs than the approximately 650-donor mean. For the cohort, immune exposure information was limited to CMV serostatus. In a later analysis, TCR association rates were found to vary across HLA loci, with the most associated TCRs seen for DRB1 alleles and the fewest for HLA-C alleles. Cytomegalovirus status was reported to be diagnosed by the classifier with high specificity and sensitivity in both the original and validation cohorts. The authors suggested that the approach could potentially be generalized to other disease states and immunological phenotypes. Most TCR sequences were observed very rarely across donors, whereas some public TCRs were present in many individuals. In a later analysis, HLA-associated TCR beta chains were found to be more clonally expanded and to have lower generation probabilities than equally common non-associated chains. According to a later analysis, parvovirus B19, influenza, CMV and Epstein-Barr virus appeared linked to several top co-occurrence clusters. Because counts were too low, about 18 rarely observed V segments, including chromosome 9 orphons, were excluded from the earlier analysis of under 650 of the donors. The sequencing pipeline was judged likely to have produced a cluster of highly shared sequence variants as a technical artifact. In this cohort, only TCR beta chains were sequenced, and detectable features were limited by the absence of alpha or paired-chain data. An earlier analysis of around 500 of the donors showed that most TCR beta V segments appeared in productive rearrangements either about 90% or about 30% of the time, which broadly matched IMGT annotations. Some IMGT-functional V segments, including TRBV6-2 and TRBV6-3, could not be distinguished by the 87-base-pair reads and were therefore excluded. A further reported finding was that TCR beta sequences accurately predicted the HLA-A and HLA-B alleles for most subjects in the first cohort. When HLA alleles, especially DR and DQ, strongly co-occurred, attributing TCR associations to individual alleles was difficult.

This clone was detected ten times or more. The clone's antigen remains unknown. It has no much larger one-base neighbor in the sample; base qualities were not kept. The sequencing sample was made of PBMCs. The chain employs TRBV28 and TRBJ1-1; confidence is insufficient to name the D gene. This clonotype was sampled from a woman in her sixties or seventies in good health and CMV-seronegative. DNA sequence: TGTGCCAGCAGTTCCAGAACACGGAGCTTCACTGAAGCTTTCTTT. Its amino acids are CASSSRTRSFTEAFF.